A single sample is the source of the 26 T cell receptor beta chains below, sequenced in a study of blood T cell repertoires in COVID-19. Here immunoSEQ multiplex PCR was the method, and the copy in TCRdb shows in-frame clones only, minus some. The profile shows under 150,000 clones, 85% of them singletons. Material for sequencing was peripheral blood. Receptor source: a human donor in a cohort sampled during active COVID-19.

This rearrangement joins TRBV7-6 to TRBJ1-4, with D unresolved. CDR3 size: 15 residues. Trimming stripped 2 bases from V and 3 bases from J, with 10 bases between. The germline gives CDR1 SGHVS, CDR2 FNYEAQ. CDR3: CASSLFVGANEKLFF. The CDR3 DNA is TGTGCCAGCAGCTTATTTGTCGGGGCTAATGAAAAACTGTTTTTT.

The chain recombines TRBV4-1 with TRBJ1-5; D is unclear. This CDR3 spans 16 amino acids. Trimming stripped 0 bases from V and 0 bases from J, with 9 bases between. In germline, CDR1 is MGHRA, CDR2 YSYEKL. CDR3 loop: CASSQDGEYSNQPQHF. The CDR3 DNA reads TGCGCCAGCAGCCAAGATGGGGAGTATAGCAATCAGCCCCAGCATTTT.

V is TRBV4-3 and J is TRBJ1-2; a possible D gene is TRBD1 (6 bases). Germline V gives CDR1 LGHNA, CDR2 YSLEER. Trimming took 0 bases from V and 5 from J, leaving 13 bases between them. The CDR3 is 15 amino acids. The CDR3 reads CASSQDFGTRYGYTF. The CDR3 DNA sequence: TGCGCCAGCAGCCAAGATTTCGGGACACGGTATGGCTACACCTTC.

This sequence joins TRBV4-1 and TRBJ1-2; D is ambiguous. From germline, CDR1 is MGHRA and CDR2 YSYEKL. This CDR3 is built from 14 residues. Trimming stripped 0 bases from V and 3 bases from J, with 8 bases between. CDR3: CASSQEVAYYGYTF. Written as DNA, the CDR3 is TGCGCCAGCAGCCAAGAGGTGGCCTACTATGGCTACACCTTC.

This clone was counted once. The chain carries TRBV20-1 and TRBJ1-1; D remains ambiguous. CDR3 size: 11 residues. V dropped 6 bases and J dropped 1 base, with 6 bases sitting between them. The V gene's germline CDR1 is DFQATT and CDR2 SNEGSKA (reference sequence). This CDR3 is CSAQENTEAFF. CDR3 sequence (DNA): TGCAGTGCCCAGGAGAACACTGAAGCTTTCTTT.

This chain links TRBV5-1 with TRBJ2-5, with 10 bases aligning to TRBD2. The CDR3 loop spans 16 amino acids. Trimming at V came to 0 bases and at J to 1 base, leaving 3 bases not matched to a gene. Germline CDR1 reads SGHRS; CDR2 reads YFSETQ. CDR3 nucleotide sequence: TGCGCCAGCAGCTTGGTAGCGGGGGGCCCCCAAGAGACCCAGTACTTC. Protein: CASSLVAGGPQETQYF.

This rearrangement joins TRBV9 to TRBJ2-7, with a weak D call TRBD1 (5 bases). The V gene lost 0 bases and the J gene lost 0 bases, with 13 bases spanning the gap. The length of the CDR3 is 16 residues. Germline V gene data show CDR1 as SGDLS and CDR2 as YYNGEE. CDR3 loop: CASSVEARGFSYEQYF. In nucleotides, the CDR3 is TGTGCCAGCAGCGTAGAGGCTAGGGGATTCTCCTACGAGCAGTACTTC.

V and J are TRBV11-3 and TRBJ2-3; TRBD2 agrees at 8 bases. Losses at the gene ends were 4 bases for V and 5 bases for J; bases not matched to a gene: 5. This CDR3 region has 14 residues. CDR1 is SGHNT, CDR2 YENEEA, per germline. As DNA, the CDR3 is TGTGCCAGCAGCTCCGGGGGGGCTGGAGATACGCAGTATTTT. This translates into CASSSGGAGDTQYF.

V is TRBV2 and J is TRBJ2-3; weak D call: TRBD1 (6 bases). The V gene's germline CDR1 is SNHLY and CDR2 FYNNEI. The CDR3 sequence is 14 residues long. The germline V and J ends were trimmed by 4 bases and 0 bases, with 8 bases remaining between them. The CDR3 DNA sequence: TGTGCCAGCAGTGTTGGGACAAGCACAGATACGCAGTATTTT. It is translated as CASSVGTSTDTQYF. The complete variable domain, with remaining parts taken from reference TRBV2 and TRBJ2-3, reads EPEVTQTPSHQVTQMGQEVILRCVPISNHLYFYWYRQILGQKVEFLVSFYNNEISEKSEIFDDQFSVERPDGSNFTLKIRSTKLEDSAMYFCASSVGTSTDTQYFGPGTRLTVL.

The chain combines TRBV6-1 with TRBJ1-1; unclear D gene. Germline V gene lookup returns CDR1 MNHNS and CDR2 SASEGT. V was pared by 2 bases and J by 1 base, with 5 bases between. This CDR3 is built from 13 residues. The CDR3 DNA sequence: TGTGCCAGCAGTGAAACAGAGAACACTGAAGCTTTCTTT. Translating gives CASSETENTEAFF.

This clone appeared a single time. The chain is built from TRBV5-6 and TRBJ2-7, with TRBD1 matching over 10 bases. The CDR3 sequence is 13 residues long. Per germline, CDR1 SGHDT and CDR2 YYEEEE. The junction had 3 bases not matched to a gene; V was cut back by 3 bases and J by 6 bases. The CDR3 protein is CASSWGQGSEQYF. CDR3 coding DNA: TGTGCCAGCAGCTGGGGACAGGGGTCCGAGCAGTACTTC.

The gene calls are TRBV3-1 (or the pseudogene TRBV3-2) and TRBJ2-7; TRBD1 agrees at 8 bases. V lost 3 bases to trimming and J lost 3 bases; unmatched junction nucleotides: 7. Germline V gives CDR1 LGHDT, CDR2 YNNKEL (reference sequence). The CDR3 totals 15 residues. CDR3 bases: TGTGCCAGCAGCCAGGGCTCGGGACAGGTCTACGAGCAGTACTTC. As protein: CASSQGSGQVYEQYF.

This chain links TRBV5-1 with TRBJ1-2, with TRBD1 identical over 9 bases. Germline assignment: CDR1 SGHRS and CDR2 YFSETQ. This CDR3 is 14 amino acids long. V dropped 4 bases and J dropped 5; count of bases not matched to a gene: 6. The CDR3 region has the DNA TGCGCCAGCAGCAGACCCGGACAGGGGTATGGCTACACCTTC. This sequence encodes CASSRPGQGYGYTF.

The J gene is TRBJ2-3, the V gene TRBV3-1 (or the pseudogene TRBV3-2), with 9 bases fitting TRBD2. Germline CDR1 is LGHDT and CDR2 is YNNKEL (reference sequence). The V and J ends lost 1 base and 5 bases, in that order; junction bases with no gene match: 10. The CDR3 totals 17 residues. CDR3 coding DNA: TGTGCCAGCAGCCAAGTCCGGGCTAGCGGGGATGTAGATACGCAGTATTTT. Translating gives CASSQVRASGDVDTQYF.

The genes are TRBV6-7 and TRBJ2-1, with 9 bases lining up with TRBD2. TRBV6-7 is given ORF status, its function remaining uncertain. The CDR3 runs 19 residues. Unmatched junction bases numbered 14, after V lost 4 bases and J lost 1 base. The CDR3 is CASSSTSSGGPKSYNEQFF. The CDR3 DNA sequence: TGTGCCAGCAGTTCTACGAGTAGCGGGGGCCCAAAGTCCTACAATGAGCAGTTCTTC.

The chain joins TRBV11-2 to TRBJ1-4, with TRBD1 matching over 7 bases. This CDR3 comprises 14 residues. CDR1 is SGHAT, CDR2 FQNNGV, per germline. With 5 bases clipped from V and 6 bases from J, the junction kept 6 bases outside the gene matches. The CDR3 DNA is TGTGCCAGCAGCCCACCAGGGGGTTATGAAAAACTGTTTTTT. This codes for CASSPPGGYEKLFF.

CDR3 bases: TGTGCCAGAAGCTTGGAGCCCCATGACAGGCTTACTGAAGCTTTCTTT. The encoded protein is CARSLEPHDRLTEAFF. The V call is TRBV5-3, the J call TRBJ1-1; maybe TRBD1 (6 bases). TRBV5-3 is reported as an ORF; its role is uncertain. Trimming cost V 0 bases and J 5 bases, with 17 bases left between them. The CDR3 loop spans 16 amino acids.

V usage is TRBV2 and J usage is TRBJ2-3; D perhaps matches TRBD1 (5 bases). Trimming shortened V by 6 bases and J by 4 bases, and 11 bases separated the two germline ends. This CDR3 is built from 13 residues. The germline V gene has CDR1 SNHLY and CDR2 FYNNEI. Written as DNA, the CDR3 is TGTGCCAGCAGGGCCAGGGTTTCAGATACGCAGTATTTT. The encoded protein is CASRARVSDTQYF.

The genes are TRBV6-2 or TRBV6-3 and TRBJ1-5, with a possible D match to TRBD1 (6 bases). V was shortened by 2 bases and J by 0 bases, with 14 bases between the two germline ends. The CDR3 runs to 17 residues. Germline values: CDR1 MNHEY, CDR2 SVGEGT. DNA for the CDR3: TGTGCCAGCAGTTACAGGCAGGGGTCCAATAGCAATCAGCCCCAGCATTTT. It codes for CASSYRQGSNSNQPQHF.

The chain has TRBV19 and TRBJ1-5; the D gene is possibly TRBD1 (5 bases). This CDR3 is 16 amino acids long. V was shortened by 5 bases and J by 0 bases, with 14 bases between the two germline ends. The germline V gene encodes CDR1 LNHDA and CDR2 SQIVND (reference sequence). CDR3 sequence (DNA): TGTGCCAGTAGTGTCCGACAGTATGATAGCAATCAGCCCCAGCATTTT. This sequence encodes CASSVRQYDSNQPQHF.

The chain uses TRBV2 and TRBJ2-3; unclear D gene. V lost 2 bases to trimming and J lost 3 bases, with 9 bases between them. Germline values: CDR1 SNHLY, CDR2 FYNNEI. This CDR3 comprises 14 residues. This CDR3 is CASSELSTTDTQYF. The CDR3 DNA sequence: TGTGCCAGCAGTGAACTAAGCACGACAGATACGCAGTATTTT.

V gene TRBV10-3 combines with J gene TRBJ2-2; the match to TRBD2 covers 12 bases. CDR3 length: 16 amino acids. Unmatched junction bases numbered 12, after V lost 11 bases and J lost 5 bases. CDR1 is ENHRY and CDR2 is SYGVKD in the germline V gene. CDR3 nucleotide sequence: TGTGCCGCATCACGTATAGGACTAGCGGGGACCGGGGAGCTGTTTTTT. Translating it yields CAASRIGLAGTGELFF.

V and J are TRBV10-3 and TRBJ1-2; the match to TRBD1 covers 10 bases. V shed 6 bases and J 3 bases; nucleotides not matched to a gene: 1. The CDR3 runs 13 residues. CDR1 is ENHRY, CDR2 SYGVKD, per germline. The CDR3 reads CAIRDRGDYGYTF. The CDR3 coding sequence is TGTGCCATCAGGGACAGGGGGGACTATGGCTACACCTTC.

The V and J genes are TRBV6-2 or TRBV6-3 and TRBJ1-5; tentative D call: TRBD1 (5 bases). CDR1 and CDR2 from the germline V gene are MNHEY and SVGEGT. This CDR3 is 14 amino acids long. V lost 6 bases and J 4 bases, leaving 13 bases between the germline ends. The CDR3 loop reads CASSPHGGNQPQHF. The CDR3, as DNA: TGTGCCAGCAGCCCACACGGGGGTAATCAGCCCCAGCATTTT.

This chain links TRBV24-1 with TRBJ2-1, with D perhaps TRBD2 (6 bases). Trimming stripped 5 bases from V and 1 base from J, with 20 bases between. Germline values: CDR1 KGHDR, CDR2 SFDVKD. CDR3 size: 18 residues. The chain's CDR3 is CATSGTHRDGRSYNEQFF. As DNA, the CDR3 is TGTGCCACCAGTGGGACACACCGGGACGGGAGATCCTACAATGAGCAGTTCTTC.

This clone has just one count. The V and J genes are TRBV11-2 and TRBJ1-1; TRBD1 might be the D (6 bases). Germline CDR1 is SGHAT and CDR2 is FQNNGV. The CDR3 spans 14 residues. Trimming took off 5 bases at V and 3 bases at J, with 13 bases between the two ends. The CDR3 spells CASSHTGLDTEAFF. CDR3 in DNA: TGTGCCAGCAGCCATACAGGGCTCGACACTGAAGCTTTCTTT. The entire variable domain, with the rest obtained from reference TRBV11-2 and TRBJ1-1, is as follows: EAGVAQSPRYKIIEKRQSVAFWCNPISGHATLYWYQQILGQGPKLLIQFQNNGVVDDSQLPKDRFSAERLKGVDSTLKIQPAKLEDSAVYLCASSHTGLDTEAFFGQGTRLTVV.